This entry is about one T cell receptor (beta chain). After removal of 2 bases from V and 9 bases from J, the junction contained 4 bases not matched to a gene. The CDR3 sequence is 13 residues long. Looked up from germline, CDR1 is LNHDA and CDR2 is SQIVND (reference sequence). Using immunoSEQ multiplex PCR, the repertoire was profiled, and TCRdb retains in-frame clones only, with some absent. Counted here are 130,000 or so clones, 90% to 96% occurring once; the ten biggest clones make up around 0.4%. This specimen comes from a study of T cell changes during pregnancy in multiple sclerosis. Sequencing used peripheral blood, obtained after pregnancy. The chain recombines TRBV19 with TRBJ2-1; 7 nucleotides agree with TRBD2. The receptor was derived from a female donor with multiple sclerosis, enrolled in a pregnancy study. The CDR3 is CASSIRGGIEQFF. CDR3 nucleotide sequence: TGTGCCAGTAGTATAAGGGGAGGGATTGAGCAGTTCTTC.